This T cell receptor beta chain appears in the sequencing data of a study of identical twins. Unique molecular identifiers were present on the cDNA, and a universal primer site came from template switching. TCRdb called the 5' RACE reads again in MiXCR, with one record for every CDR3 protein. The sample contains around 220,000 distinct CDR3 sequences, 10% of which appear only once. Study conclusions and caveats: Zero-insertion analyses were open to partial confounding by invariant MAIT and iNKT cells. Memory repertoires lacked the insertion deficit that abundant cord blood beta clonotypes showed.

As for this clonotype: Its antigen is still unknown.

The source material was memory T cells sorted from blood. The source is a man aged 50 to 59 in good health.

CDR3 coding DNA: TGTGCCAGCAGCAGACTCGACAGTCCCGAAAAACTGTTTTTT. This translates into CASSRLDSPEKLFF. The chain joins TRBV27 to TRBJ1-4, with D possibly TRBD1 on 5 matching bases. V shed 6 bases and J shed 8 bases, with 16 bases lying between them. The CDR3 is 14 residues long. Per the germline V gene, CDR1 is MNHEY and CDR2 is SMNVEV (reference sequence).